The next 17 T cell receptor beta chains were all read from a single sample in a study of read filtering for tumor transcriptome and immune sequencing (dated by TCRdb to 2020 to 2021). Sequencing was performed on an Illumina HiSeq 4000. Starting from 400 ng RNA, TCR libraries were constructed with the Immunoverse kit using molecular barcoded adaptors that cover the alpha/delta and beta/gamma chains. Through fastp at Q25 and MiXCR, TCRdb rebuilt clones from the public reads, retaining in-frame beta chains. Duplicate CDR3 protein sequences are folded into a single record with the most common DNA and genes. Present in this sample are some 39,000 distinct CDR3 sequences, 12% to 15% of which were seen just once. Jointly, the top ten make up less than 20% of the sample. The specimen was a population of CD138-negative cells sorted from bone marrow. Interpreted using the paper, the cell subset or site label stands for: bone marrow mononuclear cells depleted of CD138+ plasma/myeloma cells by negative magnetic selection. These receptors originate from a donor aged 40 or older with multiple myeloma.

This clonotype was counted only a few times. The chain is built from TRBV7-9 and TRBJ2-3; 11 bases agree with TRBD1. Germline V gives CDR1 SEHNR, CDR2 FQNEAQ (reference sequence). This CDR3 contains 14 residues. Losses at the gene ends were 5 bases for V and 4 bases for J; bases not matched to a gene: 2. In nucleotides, the CDR3 is TGTGCCAGCAGCGAGGGACAGGGGGCAGATACGCAGTATTTT. Protein sequence: CASSEGQGADTQYF.

This clonotype has at least ten counts. The J gene is TRBJ2-5, the V gene TRBV2; D not resolved. CDR3 length: 11 amino acids. The V gene lost 5 bases and the J gene lost 5 bases, with 6 bases spanning the gap. Germline V gene sequence: CDR1 SNHLY, CDR2 FYNNEI. The CDR3 loop reads CASSIGETQYF. The CDR3, as DNA: TGTGCCAGCAGTATAGGGGAGACCCAGTACTTC.

Many counts were recorded for this clonotype. The chain has TRBV20-1 and TRBJ2-2; D is ambiguous. The CDR3 has 15 amino acids. Germline-derived CDR1 and CDR2 are DFQATT and SNEGSKA (reference sequence). Between the trimmed V and J ends, which lost 0 bases and 2 bases, there was a span of 10 bases. In DNA form, the CDR3 reads TGCAGTGCTAGAGAGCCCGGAACTAACACCGGGGAGCTGTTTTTT. This gives the protein CSAREPGTNTGELFF.

This clonotype has a count of ten or more. This chain joins TRBV28 and TRBJ1-6; D call uncertain. Germline assignment: CDR1 MDHEN and CDR2 SYDVKM. This CDR3 has 14 amino acids. Trimming removed 5 bases from V and 7 bases from J, with 12 bases in between. CDR3 protein: CASSAPAGNSPLHF. In DNA form, the CDR3 reads TGTGCCAGCAGTGCCCCAGCGGGGAATTCACCCCTCCACTTT. Full variable domain (rest looked up from reference TRBV28 and TRBJ1-6): DVKVTQSSRYLVKRTGEKVFLECVQDMDHENMFWYRQDPGLGLRLIYFSYDVKMKEKGDIPEGYSVSREKKERFSLILESASTNQTSMYLCASSAPAGNSPLHFGNGTRLTVT.

In its sample, this clonotype was seen many times. The genes are TRBV27 and TRBJ1-2; 8 bases fit TRBD1. This CDR3 is built from 14 residues. Trimming removed 5 bases from V and 3 bases from J; junction bases left unmatched: 5. Germline V gene sequence: CDR1 MNHEY, CDR2 SMNVEV (reference sequence). CDR3 sequence (DNA): TGTGCCAGCAGTGCCAGGGGGCAGGACTATGGCTACACCTTC. Translated, it gives CASSARGQDYGYTF.

This clonotype was seen a handful of times. The rearrangement uses TRBV5-1 and TRBJ1-3; D is undetermined. Trimming stripped 4 bases from V and 0 bases from J, with 8 bases between. Germline-derived CDR1 and CDR2 are SGHRS and YFSETQ. The CDR3 runs 14 residues. For the CDR3, the DNA is TGCGCCAGCAGCCCCGGCAACTCTGGAAACACCATATATTTT. Protein sequence: CASSPGNSGNTIYF.

This clonotype was seen a single time. A read error is possible here, since a much larger clone lies one base away. V and J are TRBV6-5 and TRBJ2-4, with D maybe TRBD2 (7 bases). The germline V gene has CDR1 MNHEY and CDR2 SVGAGI. CDR3 size: 15 residues. The CDR3 here is CASNPSAGANNIQYF. The CDR3, as DNA: TGTGCCAGCAACCCCTCGGCGGGGGCCAACAACATTCAGTACTTC.

Comment on this clonotype: A single base separates this from a much larger clone, so it may be a read error. The conserved final phenylalanine or tryptophan is absent from the CDR3, which likely points to a read error. The genes are TRBV6-6 and TRBJ1-5; D gene uncertain. The V gene lost 6 bases and the J gene lost 0 bases, with 6 bases spanning the gap. CDR3 length: 13 residues. The germline V gene encodes CDR1 MNHNY and CDR2 SVGAGI (reference sequence). The CDR3 DNA sequence: TGTGCCAGCAGACTCTATAGCAATCAGCCCCAGCATTTG. Its translation: CASRLYSNQPQHL.

This clonotype came up many times. The V call is TRBV7-3, the J call TRBJ2-3, with D perhaps TRBD1 (6 bases). V was clipped by 5 bases and J by 1 base, with 22 bases between them. CDR1 and CDR2 (germline): SGHTA, FQGTGA. The CDR3 is 18 amino acids. The CDR3 loop reads CASSLSFPARGGTDTQYF. CDR3 DNA: TGTGCCAGCAGCCTTTCATTCCCCGCCAGGGGTGGCACAGATACGCAGTATTTT.

V and J are TRBV7-2 and TRBJ2-3, with D perhaps matching TRBD1 (6 bases). The DNA end favors TRBJ1-5, so the J call may be wrong. This CDR3 has 15 residues. CDR1 and CDR2 (germline): SGHTA, FQGNSA. For the CDR3, the DNA is TGTGCCAGCAGCTACGGGACTCGGGACACAGGTACGCAGCATTTT. Amino acid sequence: CASSYGTRDTGTQHF.

This clonotype has a count of ten or more. V gene TRBV6-1 combines with J gene TRBJ2-5, with D maybe TRBD1 (6 bases). Trimming removed 7 bases at V and 5 bases at J, with 11 bases between. The CDR3 runs 12 residues. In germline, CDR1 is MNHNS, CDR2 SASEGT. The CDR3 loop reads CASNPQGETQYF. In DNA, the CDR3 is TGTGCCAGCAACCCCCAGGGGGAGACCCAGTACTTC.

This clonotype came up a few times. The J gene is TRBJ2-3, the V gene TRBV20-1; D gene uncertain. CDR3 length: 12 amino acids. Germline CDR1 DFQATT, CDR2 SNEGSKA (reference sequence). The V end was cut by 3 bases, the J end by 2 bases, with 6 bases between. The CDR3 bases are TGCAGTGCTAGCCCTACCACAGATACGCAGTATTTT. Translation gives CSASPTTDTQYF.

This clonotype appeared many times. This sequence joins TRBV7-2 and TRBJ2-2, with 13 positions matching TRBD2. The J segment lost 4 bases and the V segment lost 5 bases, leaving 7 bases of the junction unmatched. The germline gives CDR1 SGHTA, CDR2 FQGNSA. The CDR3 runs 17 residues. The CDR3 bases are TGTGCCAGCAGCCCCACTAGCGGGGGGGCCGGCACCGGGGAGCTGTTTTTT. Translated, it gives CASSPTSGGAGTGELFF.

Comments on this clonotype: A much larger clone differs from this one at a single base, so this may be a read error. The chain couples TRBV5-5 to TRBJ2-2, with TRBD2 as a possible D gene (5 bases). Germline V lookup: CDR1 SGHKS, CDR2 YYEKEE (reference sequence). V was trimmed by 5 bases and J by 2 bases, leaving 16 bases between them. This CDR3 comprises 16 residues. The CDR3 region is CASRSVGELNTGELFF. The DNA of the CDR3 is TGTGCCAGCAGAAGCGTCGGGGAGCTTAACACCGGGGAGCTGTTTTTT. Filled out from reference TRBV5-5 and TRBJ2-2, the complete variable domain reads DAGVTQSPTHLIKTRGQQVTLRCSPISGHKSVSWYQQVLGQGPQFIFQYYEKEERGRGNFPDRFSARQFPNYSSELNVNALLLGDSALYLCASRSVGELNTGELFFGEGSRLTVL.

As to this clonotype: An end of the junction differs from the germline gene, which may be a read error. The gene calls are TRBV20-1 and TRBJ1-5, with no clear D. Germline V gene sequence: CDR1 DFQATT, CDR2 SNEGSKA (reference sequence). CDR3 size: 17 residues. CDR3 sequence reads: CSASLSHSQPTTQPQPF. The CDR3 DNA is TGCAGTGCCTCACTATCACATTCACAGCCGACAACTCAGCCCCAGCCTTTT.

As regards this clonotype: The limits of the CDR3 on the DNA are not certain, so only TCRdb's listed CDR3 is given. The V and J genes are TRBV12-3 or TRBV12-4 and TRBJ1-6; TRBD1, the table's D call, lacks a check against the DNA. The CDR3 extends over 15 residues, inclusive of both ends. This CDR3 is CASSFGGGSGSPPRF.

This clonotype was seen ten or more times. CDR3 sequence (DNA): TGCGCCAGCAGCTTAGGACAGGCCCAAGAGACCCAGTACTTC. Translating gives CASSLGQAQETQYF. The J gene is TRBJ2-5, the V gene TRBV5-1; 7 bases match TRBD1. The CDR3 runs 14 residues. Germline loops: CDR1 SGHRS, CDR2 YFSETQ. Trimming cost V 2 bases and J 1 base; bases outside gene matches: 2.